This T cell receptor (beta chain) was obtained from a study of tumor-infiltrating lymphocytes in localized non-small cell lung cancer. Study in general: Patients included smokers and never-smokers with various histologies, some sampled after neoadjuvant chemotherapy. Tumor tissue and non-adjacent uninvolved lung came from each patient.

This clone has a single count. What it binds is not known. The data were produced by immunoSEQ multiplex PCR, yet TCRdb's version contains in-frame clones alone and is incomplete. Among about 8,400 clones, around 77% were seen once, and the ten largest hold roughly 5%. Study findings and constraints: Technical variation could not be separated from intratumor heterogeneity here.

Sequenced: lung tumor tissue. This sequence was found in a human donor with non-small cell lung cancer.

For the CDR3, the DNA is TGTGCCAGCAGGAAGGGTCAGTGGGGAGAAAAACTGTTTTTT. As protein: CASRKGQWGEKLFF. The J gene is TRBJ1-4, the V gene TRBV28, with D uncertain. V was cut by 6 bases and J by 8 bases, with 16 bases left in between. CDR1 is MDHEN and CDR2 is SYDVKM in the germline V gene. The CDR3 consists of 14 residues.